The clone carrying this T cell receptor (beta chain) was counted a few times. This record belongs to a study of regulatory T cells in long-lasting Graves disease. Time point noted: newly diagnosed GD, antithyroid drugs for less than 3 months. The authors made the TCR library using RNA they extracted from PBMCs. Arm-PCR of CDR3 regions with iRepertoire HTBI primers generated TCR beta libraries. TCRdb reprocessed the multiplex PCR reads with MiXCR, giving one entry per CDR3 protein. The sample lists under 800,000 distinct CDR3 sequences; about 15% were seen once. The germline V gene encodes CDR1 MDHEN and CDR2 SYDVKM. This CDR3 has 13 amino acids. Trimming shortened V by 2 bases and J by 2 bases, and 7 bases separated the two germline ends. This sample was shared with a second study, whose subject was T cells in Graves' hyperthyroidism and ophthalmopathy. That work adds: RT-PCR in the first round (using the HTBI primer set) targeted the TCR CDR3. Among thyroid clonotypes expanded above 0.001, most also appeared in blood. Ophthalmopathy was distinguished from stable hyperthyroidism by 13 V-J signatures.

The sequences come from peripheral blood mononuclear cells (PBMCs), collected at new diagnosis, from a patient treated with antithyroid drugs. This receptor was taken from a young woman with Graves disease. The J gene is TRBJ2-7, the V gene TRBV28; D is uncertain. CDR3 bases: TGTGCCAGCAGTTTAACTACCACCTACGAGCAGTACTTC. This encodes CASSLTTTYEQYF.